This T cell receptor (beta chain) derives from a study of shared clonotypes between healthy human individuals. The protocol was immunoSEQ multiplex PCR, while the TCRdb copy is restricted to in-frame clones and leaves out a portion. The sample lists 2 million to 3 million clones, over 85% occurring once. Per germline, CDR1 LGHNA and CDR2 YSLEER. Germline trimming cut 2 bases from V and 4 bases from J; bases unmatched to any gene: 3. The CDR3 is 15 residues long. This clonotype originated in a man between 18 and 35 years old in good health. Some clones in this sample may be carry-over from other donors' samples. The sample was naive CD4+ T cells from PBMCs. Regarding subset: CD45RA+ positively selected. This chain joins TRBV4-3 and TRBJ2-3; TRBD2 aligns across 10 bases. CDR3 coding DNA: TGCGCCAGCAGCCAACTAGCGGGAGCATCAGATACGCAGTATTTT. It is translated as CASSQLAGASDTQYF.